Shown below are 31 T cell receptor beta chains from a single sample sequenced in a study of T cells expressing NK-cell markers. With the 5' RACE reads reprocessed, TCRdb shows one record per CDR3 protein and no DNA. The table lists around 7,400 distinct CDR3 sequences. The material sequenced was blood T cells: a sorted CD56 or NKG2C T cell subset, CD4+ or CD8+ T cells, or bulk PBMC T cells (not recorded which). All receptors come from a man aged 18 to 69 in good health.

CDR3 region: CASSRLPGLAGGLTDTQYF. The chain uses TRBV5-1 and TRBJ2-3; TCRdb's D call, TRBD2, is unchecked because there is no DNA. This CDR3 is 19 amino acids long. Per the germline V gene, CDR1 is SGHRS and CDR2 is YFSETQ.

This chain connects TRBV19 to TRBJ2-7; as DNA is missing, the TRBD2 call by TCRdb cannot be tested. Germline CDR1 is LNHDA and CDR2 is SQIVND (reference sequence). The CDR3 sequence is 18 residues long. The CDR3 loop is CASSMVLAGGPFAYEQYF.

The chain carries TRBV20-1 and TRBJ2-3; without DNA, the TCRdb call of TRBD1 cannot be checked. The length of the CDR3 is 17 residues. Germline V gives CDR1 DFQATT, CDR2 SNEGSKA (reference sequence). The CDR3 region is CSARDVSSGGDTDTQYF.

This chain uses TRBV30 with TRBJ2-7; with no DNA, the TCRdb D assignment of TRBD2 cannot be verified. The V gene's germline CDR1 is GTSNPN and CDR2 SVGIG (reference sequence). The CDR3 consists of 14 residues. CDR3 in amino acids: CAWSFRAPPAEQYF. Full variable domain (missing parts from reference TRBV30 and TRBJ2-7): SQTIHQWPATLVQPVGSPLSLECTVEGTSNPNLYWYRQAAGRGLQLLFYSVGIGQISSEVPQNLSASRPQDRQFILSSKKLLLSDSGFYLCAWSFRAPPAEQYFGPGTRLTVT.

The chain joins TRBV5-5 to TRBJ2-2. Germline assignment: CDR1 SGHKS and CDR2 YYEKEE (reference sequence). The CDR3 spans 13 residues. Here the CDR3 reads CASSLARSGELFF.

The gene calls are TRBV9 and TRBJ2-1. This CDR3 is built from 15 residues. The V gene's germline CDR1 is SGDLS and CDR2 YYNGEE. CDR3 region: CASSVNGVGYNEQFF.

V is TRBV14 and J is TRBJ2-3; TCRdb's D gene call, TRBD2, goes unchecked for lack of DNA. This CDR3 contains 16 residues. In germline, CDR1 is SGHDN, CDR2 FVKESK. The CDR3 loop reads CASSRQVLGPGDTQYF. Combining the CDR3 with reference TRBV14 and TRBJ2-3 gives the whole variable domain EAGVTQFPSHSVIEKGQTVTLRCDPISGHDNLYWYRRVMGKEIKFLLHFVKESKQDESGMPNNRFLAERTGGTYSTLKVQPAELEDSGVYFCASSRQVLGPGDTQYFGPGTRLTVL.

The chain's CDR3 is CASGRGQPYEQYF. The chain has TRBV25-1 and TRBJ2-7; the TCRdb call, TRBD1, lacks DNA for checking. The CDR3 has 13 residues. The germline gives CDR1 MGHDK, CDR2 SYGVNS.

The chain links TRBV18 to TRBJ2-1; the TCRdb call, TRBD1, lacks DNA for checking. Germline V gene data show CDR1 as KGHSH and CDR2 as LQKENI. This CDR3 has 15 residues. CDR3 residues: CASSPGQTRNNEQFF.

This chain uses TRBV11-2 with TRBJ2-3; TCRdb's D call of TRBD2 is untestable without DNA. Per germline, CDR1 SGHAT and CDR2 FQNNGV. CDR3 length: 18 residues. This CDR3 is CASSRSQFRGGPTDTQYF. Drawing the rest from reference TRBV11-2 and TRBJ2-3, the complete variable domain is EAGVAQSPRYKIIEKRQSVAFWCNPISGHATLYWYQQILGQGPKLLIQFQNNGVVDDSQLPKDRFSAERLKGVDSTLKIQPAKLEDSAVYLCASSRSQFRGGPTDTQYFGPGTRLTVL.

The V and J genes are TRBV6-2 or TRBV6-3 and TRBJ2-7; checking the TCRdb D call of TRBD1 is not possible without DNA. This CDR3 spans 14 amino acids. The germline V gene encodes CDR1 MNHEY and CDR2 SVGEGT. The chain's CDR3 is CASTKTGDVYEQYF.

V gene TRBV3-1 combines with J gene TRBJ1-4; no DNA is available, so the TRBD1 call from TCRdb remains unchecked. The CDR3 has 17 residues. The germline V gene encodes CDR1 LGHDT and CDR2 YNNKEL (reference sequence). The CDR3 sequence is CASSQDISDRPSEKLFF. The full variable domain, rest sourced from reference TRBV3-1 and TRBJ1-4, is DTAVSQTPKYLVTQMGNDKSIKCEQNLGHDTMYWYKQDSKKFLKIMFSYNNKELIINETVPNRFSPKSPDKAHLNLHINSLELGDSAVYFCASSQDISDRPSEKLFFGSGTQLSVL.

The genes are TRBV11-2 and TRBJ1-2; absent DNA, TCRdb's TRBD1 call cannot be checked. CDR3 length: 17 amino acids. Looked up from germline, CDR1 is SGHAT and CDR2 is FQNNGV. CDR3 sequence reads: CASTGGTGGMFNYGYTF. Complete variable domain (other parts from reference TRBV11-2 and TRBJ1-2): EAGVAQSPRYKIIEKRQSVAFWCNPISGHATLYWYQQILGQGPKLLIQFQNNGVVDDSQLPKDRFSAERLKGVDSTLKIQPAKLEDSAVYLCASTGGTGGMFNYGYTFGSGTRLTVV.

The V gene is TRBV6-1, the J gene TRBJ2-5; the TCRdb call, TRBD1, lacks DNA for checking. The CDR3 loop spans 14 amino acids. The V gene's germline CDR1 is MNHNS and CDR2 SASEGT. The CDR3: CASSETGVWETQYF.

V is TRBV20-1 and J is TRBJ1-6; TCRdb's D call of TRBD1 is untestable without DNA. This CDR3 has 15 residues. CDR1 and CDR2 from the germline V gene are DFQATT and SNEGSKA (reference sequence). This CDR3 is CSATRGGGEWSPLHF.

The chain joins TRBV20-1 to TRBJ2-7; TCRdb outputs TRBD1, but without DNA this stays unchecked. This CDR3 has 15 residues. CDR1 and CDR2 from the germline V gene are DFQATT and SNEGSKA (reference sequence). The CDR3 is CSARDVGTAIYEQYF.

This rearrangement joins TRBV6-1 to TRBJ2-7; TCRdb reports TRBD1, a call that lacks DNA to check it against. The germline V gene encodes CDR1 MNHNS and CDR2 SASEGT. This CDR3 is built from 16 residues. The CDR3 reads CASSEEWGTLYYEQYF.

The CDR3: CASSQEGSSAINEQFF. This chain connects TRBV4-2 to TRBJ2-1. The CDR3 sequence is 16 residues long. The germline V gene has CDR1 LGHNA and CDR2 YNFKEQ.

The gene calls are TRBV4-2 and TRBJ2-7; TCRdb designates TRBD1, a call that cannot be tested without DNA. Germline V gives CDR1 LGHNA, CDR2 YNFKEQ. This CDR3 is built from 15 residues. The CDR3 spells CASSQVTGGSYEQYF.

The CDR3 protein is CASSYGLAGGQETQYF. This sequence joins TRBV9 and TRBJ2-5; TCRdb indicates TRBD2, and absent DNA this call remains unverified. This CDR3 is built from 16 residues. Germline-derived CDR1 and CDR2 are SGDLS and YYNGEE.

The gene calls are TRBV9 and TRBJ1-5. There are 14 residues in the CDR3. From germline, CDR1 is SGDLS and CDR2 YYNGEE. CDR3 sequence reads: CASYSREGNQPQHF.

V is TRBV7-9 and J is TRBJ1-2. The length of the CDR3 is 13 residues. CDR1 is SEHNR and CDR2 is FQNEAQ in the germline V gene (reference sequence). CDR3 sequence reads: CASSFSSDYGYTF.

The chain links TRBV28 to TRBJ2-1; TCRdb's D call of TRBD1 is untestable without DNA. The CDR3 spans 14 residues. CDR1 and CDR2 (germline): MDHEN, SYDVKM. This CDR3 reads CASSSGPDYNEQFF.

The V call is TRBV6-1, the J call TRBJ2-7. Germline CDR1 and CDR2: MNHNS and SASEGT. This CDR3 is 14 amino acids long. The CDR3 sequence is CASSEAEGSYEQYF.

The CDR3 reads CASSSLQVLTERNEQFF. V is TRBV6-2 or TRBV6-3 and J is TRBJ2-1; the D gene TCRdb calls, TRBD1, cannot be checked with no DNA. Per germline, CDR1 MNHEY and CDR2 SVGEGT. This CDR3 contains 17 residues.

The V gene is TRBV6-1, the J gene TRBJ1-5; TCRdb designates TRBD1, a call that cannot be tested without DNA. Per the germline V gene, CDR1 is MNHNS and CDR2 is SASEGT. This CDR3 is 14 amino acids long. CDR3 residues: CAIETGNNNQPQHF.

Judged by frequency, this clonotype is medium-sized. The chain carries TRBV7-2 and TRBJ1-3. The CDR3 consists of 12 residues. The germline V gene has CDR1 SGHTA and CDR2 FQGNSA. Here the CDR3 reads CASRLSGNTIYF.

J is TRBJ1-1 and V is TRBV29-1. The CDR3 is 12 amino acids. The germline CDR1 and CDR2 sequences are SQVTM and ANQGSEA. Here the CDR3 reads CSVVSQNTEAFF.

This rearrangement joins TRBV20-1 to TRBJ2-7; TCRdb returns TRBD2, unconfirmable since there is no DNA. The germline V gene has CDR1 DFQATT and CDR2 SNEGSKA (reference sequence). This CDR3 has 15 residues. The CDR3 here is CSARDPSGGYGEQYF.

CDR3: CASRGRLLQETQYF. The chain recombines TRBV7-8 with TRBJ2-5. Germline lookup yields CDR1 SGHVS and CDR2 FQNEAQ. CDR3 size: 14 residues.

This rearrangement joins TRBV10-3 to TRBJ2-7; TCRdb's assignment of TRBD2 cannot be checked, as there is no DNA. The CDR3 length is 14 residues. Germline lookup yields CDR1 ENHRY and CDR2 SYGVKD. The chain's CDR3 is CAISGDWNSYEQYF.